The sequence of this T cell receptor beta chain was determined in a study of beta chain features in type 1 diabetes. Study-level points and caveats: No resolution was reached here on whether HLA type influences TCRB rearrangement.

A few counts support this clone. The antigen remains unidentified. The CDR3 has 15 residues. Germline assignment: CDR1 MDHEN and CDR2 SYDVKM. J was trimmed by 9 bases and V by 7 bases; bases with no gene match: 9. Expressed TCRB transcripts were sequenced because the isolated RNA had all been reverse transcribed beforehand. The data were produced by immunoSEQ multiplex PCR, yet TCRdb's version contains in-frame clones alone and is incomplete. The data contain 310,000 or so clones, 7% to 9% of them singletons. The chain uses TRBV28 and TRBJ2-1; TRBD2 aligns across 13 bases. The specimen was central memory CD4+ T cells from blood. The sequence was collected from a young woman in good health. DNA of the CDR3: TGTGCCAGCACTCGACTAGCGGGAGGAAAGGGTGAGCAGTTCTTC. This translates into CASTRLAGGKGEQFF. Using reference TRBV28 and TRBJ2-1 for the parts outside the CDR3, the full variable domain is DVKVTQSSRYLVKRTGEKVFLECVQDMDHENMFWYRQDPGLGLRLIYFSYDVKMKEKGDIPEGYSVSREKKERFSLILESASTNQTSMYLCASTRLAGGKGEQFFGPGTRLTVL.